The clone carrying this T cell receptor beta chain was counted once. The sample belongs to a study of T cells in Graves' hyperthyroidism and ophthalmopathy. Amplified TCR beta CDR3 regions came from RNA transcripts. The TCR CDR3 first-round RT-PCR relied on the HTBI primer set. Each CDR3 protein gets one entry after TCRdb re-called the multiplex PCR reads with MiXCR. Among about 360,000 distinct CDR3 sequences listed, approximately 15% were seen once. Trimming took off 3 bases at V and 2 bases at J, with 8 bases between the two ends. Germline V gene lookup returns CDR1 MDHEN and CDR2 SYDVKM. CDR3 size: 14 residues.

This chain connects TRBV28 to TRBJ2-1; no clear D. This receptor was obtained from a woman in her late teens or twenties with Graves' hyperthyroidism that later progressed to Graves' ophthalmopathy. Sequenced input: blood. The CDR3: CASSFGFTYNEQFF. In nucleotides, the CDR3 is TGTGCCAGCAGTTTTGGATTTACCTACAATGAGCAGTTCTTC.